The 25 T cell receptor beta chains in this list originate from one sample, sequenced in a study of shared clonotypes between healthy human individuals. Method: immunoSEQ multiplex PCR; TCRdb's copy keeps in-frame clones and lacks some. Among over 1.5 million clones, 98% were seen once, and the ten largest hold about 0.42%. Specimen: naive CD4+ T cells sorted from blood. The sample's subset: CD45RA+ positively selected. Receptors were obtained from a man aged 25-45 years in good health.

The chain couples TRBV10-3 to TRBJ1-1, with D perhaps TRBD1 (6 bases). Germline V gene lookup returns CDR1 ENHRY and CDR2 SYGVKD. This CDR3 region has 15 residues. V was cut by 6 bases and J by 1 base, with 15 bases left in between. The CDR3 protein is CAIRRSGGANTEAFF. The CDR3 DNA sequence: TGTGCCATCAGGAGGTCGGGGGGGGCGAACACTGAAGCTTTCTTT.

The chain recombines TRBV7-9 with TRBJ2-3, with 7 bases matching TRBD1. This CDR3 has 15 residues. Germline loops: CDR1 SEHNR, CDR2 FQNEAQ (reference sequence). V lost 5 bases, J lost 0 bases, and 5 bases stayed unmatched. The CDR3 DNA reads TGTGCCAGCAGCCTGGACAGGAGGAGCACAGATACGCAGTATTTT. Amino acids: CASSLDRRSTDTQYF.

The sample holds one count of this clone. This rearrangement joins TRBV7-2 to TRBJ1-5, with D tentatively TRBD1 (6 bases). Trimming left V 4 bases short and J 1 base short, with 20 bases between. The CDR3 length is 18 residues. Germline values: CDR1 SGHTA, CDR2 FQGNSA. The CDR3 region has the DNA TGTGCCAGCAGCTCCTTTAAGGGGGGAACAGGGAGCAATCAGCCCCAGCATTTT. It encodes CASSSFKGGTGSNQPQHF.

The chain couples TRBV5-1 to TRBJ2-3, with 7 bases that match TRBD1. Germline V gene data show CDR1 as SGHRS and CDR2 as YFSETQ. This CDR3 contains 17 residues. V dropped 0 bases and J dropped 1; count of bases not matched to a gene: 8. The CDR3 DNA reads TGCGCCAGCAGCTTGGCCGGGGACAGAGTTGGCACAGATACGCAGTATTTT. Amino acid sequence: CASSLAGDRVGTDTQYF.

The V and J genes are TRBV14 and TRBJ2-1; TRBD2 might be the D (6 bases). The V end was cut by 2 bases, the J end by 2 bases, with 10 bases between. Germline CDR1 SGHDN, CDR2 FVKESK. The CDR3 totals 15 residues. CDR3 nucleotides: TGTGCCAGCAGCCAACCAGCGGGCACCTACAATGAGCAGTTCTTC. Residues: CASSQPAGTYNEQFF.

The rearrangement uses TRBV28 and TRBJ2-3; 11 nucleotides agree with TRBD2. The germline gives CDR1 MDHEN, CDR2 SYDVKM. The CDR3 is 15 residues long. J was trimmed by 4 bases and V by 5 bases; bases with no gene match: 5. The CDR3 nucleotides are TGTGCCAGCAGTGCCCTAGCGGGAGGACCAGATACGCAGTATTTT. Translated: CASSALAGGPDTQYF.

The chain is built from TRBV5-4 and TRBJ2-5; the match to TRBD2 covers 8 bases. CDR1 SGHNT and CDR2 YYREEE come from the germline V gene (reference sequence). The CDR3 contains 13 residues. The trim removed 3 bases at V and 5 bases at J, leaving 3 bases unmatched. The CDR3 here is CASSWTGGETQYF. CDR3 bases: TGTGCCAGCAGCTGGACGGGGGGGGAGACCCAGTACTTC. Looking up the rest from reference TRBV5-4 and TRBJ2-5 gives the full variable domain: ETGVTQSPTHLIKTRGQQVTLRCSSQSGHNTVSWYQQALGQGPQFIFQYYREEENGRGNFPPRFSGLQFPNYSSELNVNALELDDSALYLCASSWTGGETQYFGPGTRLLVL.

The chain recombines TRBV18 with TRBJ1-1; 7 nucleotides line up with TRBD1. This CDR3 has 15 amino acids. With 5 bases clipped from V and 2 bases from J, the junction kept 8 bases outside the gene matches. The V gene's germline CDR1 is KGHSH and CDR2 LQKENI. CDR3 sequence: CASSSFKGANTEAFF. In DNA form, the CDR3 reads TGTGCCAGCTCATCTTTCAAGGGGGCAAACACTGAAGCTTTCTTT.

This sequence joins TRBV7-6 and TRBJ2-7; no firm D call. The CDR3 contains 13 residues. V dropped 1 base and J dropped 3 bases, with 7 bases sitting between them. Germline loops: CDR1 SGHVS, CDR2 FNYEAQ. The CDR3 loop is CASSLGNVYEQYF. DNA for the CDR3: TGTGCCAGCAGCTTAGGAAACGTCTACGAGCAGTACTTC.

V and J are TRBV6-1 and TRBJ1-5, with D unresolved. CDR3 length: 15 residues. The V and J ends lost 2 bases and 1 base respectively, with 9 bases between them. Germline CDR1 reads MNHNS; CDR2 reads SASEGT. The chain's CDR3 is CASSETFMSNQPQHF. The CDR3 DNA follows: TGTGCCAGCAGTGAAACGTTTATGAGCAATCAGCCCCAGCATTTT.

This chain links TRBV20-1 with TRBJ1-1, with a tentative D call TRBD1 (5 bases). The V gene's germline CDR1 is DFQATT and CDR2 SNEGSKA (reference sequence). The CDR3 contains 11 residues. Deletions cut 4 bases from V and 4 bases from J, with 7 bases between. The CDR3 DNA reads TGCAGTGCTACCGACAGCACTGAAGCTTTCTTT. Translating it yields CSATDSTEAFF.

The count of this clone is one. The CDR3 bases are TGTGCCAGAGCGGGACAGATTAACTATGGCTACACCTTC. Residues: CARAGQINYGYTF. The chain joins TRBV2 to TRBJ1-2; TRBD1 matches 7 bases. Germline CDR1 and CDR2: SNHLY and FYNNEI. The CDR3 sequence is 13 residues long. V shed 9 bases and J 1 base; nucleotides not matched to a gene: 5.

The chain has TRBV9 and TRBJ1-4; D remains ambiguous. The germline gives CDR1 SGDLS, CDR2 YYNGEE. Trimming left V 2 bases short and J 3 bases short, with 8 bases between. The CDR3 totals 14 residues. The CDR3 DNA follows: TGTGCCAGCAGCGTCCGGGCGGCTAATGAAAAACTGTTTTTT. It is translated as CASSVRAANEKLFF.

This chain uses TRBV5-1 with TRBJ1-2; TRBD1 agrees at 8 bases. From germline, CDR1 is SGHRS and CDR2 YFSETQ. J lost 8 bases, V lost 0 bases, and 9 bases had no gene match. The CDR3 has 15 residues. In DNA form, the CDR3 reads TGCGCCAGCAGCTTGGTTCCTCAGGGGGCGTTGGGCTACACCTTC. Its translation: CASSLVPQGALGYTF.

This rearrangement joins TRBV4-1 to TRBJ1-2; D not certain. Germline CDR1 and CDR2: MGHRA and YSYEKL. The V end was cut by 0 bases, the J end by 8 bases, with 10 bases between. CDR3 length equals 13 residues. The CDR3 sequence: CASSQEVLRGYTF. DNA for the CDR3: TGCGCCAGCAGCCAAGAGGTATTGCGGGGCTACACCTTC.

This clone was counted a single time. This rearrangement joins TRBV5-1 to TRBJ1-4; TRBD1 might be the D (6 bases). The CDR3 runs to 13 residues. Germline V gene sequence: CDR1 SGHRS, CDR2 YFSETQ. V shed 6 bases and J shed 3 bases, with 9 bases lying between them. The CDR3 protein is CASTQGSNEKLFF. DNA of the CDR3: TGCGCCAGCACTCAGGGGTCTAATGAAAAACTGTTTTTT.

This chain connects TRBV2 to TRBJ2-1, with 8 bases lining up with TRBD2. CDR1 is SNHLY, CDR2 FYNNEI, per germline. Germline trimming cut 4 bases from V and 8 bases from J; bases unmatched to any gene: 4. The CDR3 contains 13 residues. This CDR3 reads CASSAAGGYEQFF. In DNA, the CDR3 is TGTGCCAGCAGTGCGGCGGGAGGTTATGAGCAGTTCTTC.

J is TRBJ2-3 and V is TRBV5-4, with 8 nucleotides matching TRBD2. The J segment lost 7 bases and the V segment lost 0 bases, leaving 7 bases of the junction unmatched. This CDR3 contains 15 residues. Germline CDR1 SGHNT, CDR2 YYREEE (reference sequence). The DNA of the CDR3 is TGTGCCAGCAGCTTGGTAACTAGCGGCACGCATACGCAGTATTTT. Its protein is CASSLVTSGTHTQYF.

The chain couples TRBV5-1 to TRBJ2-5; 11 bases align to TRBD1. The trim removed 4 bases at V and 4 bases at J, leaving 6 bases unmatched. CDR3 length: 15 residues. Germline-derived CDR1 and CDR2 are SGHRS and YFSETQ. The CDR3 coding sequence is TGCGCCAGCAGCCCCACCGGGACAGGGGGAGAGACCCAGTACTTC. Translating gives CASSPTGTGGETQYF.

V gene TRBV5-5 combines with J gene TRBJ2-5, with TRBD1 matching over 12 bases. CDR1 and CDR2 from the germline V gene are SGHKS and YYEKEE (reference sequence). The CDR3 spans 17 residues. The J segment lost 5 bases and the V segment lost 1 base, leaving 9 bases of the junction unmatched. The CDR3: CASSLSTGTGGWETQYF. The CDR3 coding sequence is TGTGCCAGCAGCTTGTCCACCGGGACAGGGGGCTGGGAGACCCAGTACTTC.

The chain links TRBV2 to TRBJ1-2; D is perhaps TRBD1 (6 bases). Germline V gene lookup returns CDR1 SNHLY and CDR2 FYNNEI. V was clipped by 5 bases and J by 10 bases, with 17 bases between them. The CDR3 covers 13 residues. The CDR3 region has the DNA TGTGCCAGCAGTACCGACCTCAGGGGATCCTACACCTTC. This encodes CASSTDLRGSYTF.

This rearrangement joins TRBV28 to TRBJ2-7, with 12 bases fitting TRBD1. This CDR3 spans 16 amino acids. The germline CDR1 and CDR2 sequences are MDHEN and SYDVKM. The trim removed 3 bases at V and 7 bases at J, leaving 10 bases unmatched. CDR3 residues: CASSLGGTGGVREQYF. CDR3 nucleotide sequence: TGTGCCAGCAGTTTGGGCGGGACAGGGGGCGTCAGAGAGCAGTACTTC.

The V call is TRBV6-1, the J call TRBJ2-5; possibly TRBD2 for D (5 bases). Trimming pared 6 bases from V and 5 bases from J, leaving 16 bases between. The CDR3 totals 14 residues. From germline, CDR1 is MNHNS and CDR2 SASEGT. The CDR3 DNA sequence: TGTGCCAGCAGGAGGGATAGGGTGTCGGAGACCCAGTACTTC. Its protein is CASRRDRVSETQYF.

This chain joins TRBV5-6 and TRBJ1-5; the match to TRBD1 covers 11 bases. Germline CDR1 and CDR2: SGHDT and YYEEEE. This CDR3 is 15 amino acids long. J lost 7 bases, V lost 3 bases, and 6 bases had no gene match. CDR3 residues: CASSSDRGLRQPQHF. DNA of the CDR3: TGTGCCAGCAGCTCGGACAGGGGGCTGAGACAGCCCCAGCATTTT.

This clone was detected once. The chain recombines TRBV2 with TRBJ2-1, with D perhaps matching TRBD1 or TRBD2 (6 bases each). The CDR3 totals 10 residues. CDR1 is SNHLY, CDR2 FYNNEI, per germline. V was clipped by 10 bases and J by 13 bases, with 14 bases between them. The CDR3 DNA sequence: TGTGCCACCCGACTAGGGACACAGTTCTTC. It encodes CATRLGTQFF.